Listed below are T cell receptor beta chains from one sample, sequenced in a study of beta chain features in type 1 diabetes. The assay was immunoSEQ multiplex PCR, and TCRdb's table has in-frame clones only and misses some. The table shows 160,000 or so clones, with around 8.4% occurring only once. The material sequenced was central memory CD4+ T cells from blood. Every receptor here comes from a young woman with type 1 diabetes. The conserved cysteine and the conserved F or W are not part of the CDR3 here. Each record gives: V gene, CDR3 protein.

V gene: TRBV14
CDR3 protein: ASKTSGRTNEQF

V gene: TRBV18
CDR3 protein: ASSLSGAQETQY

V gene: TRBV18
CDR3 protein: ASSTGLTFTYEQY

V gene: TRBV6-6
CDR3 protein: ASSYSPPGGSYEQY

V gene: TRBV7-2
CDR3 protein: ASSRRAGSSIAAEAF

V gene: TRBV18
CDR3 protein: ASSPPDSYNEQF

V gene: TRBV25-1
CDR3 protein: ASSVLGQLYNEQF

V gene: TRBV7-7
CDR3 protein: ASSLQGADTGELF

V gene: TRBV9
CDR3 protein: ASSPVGRGSYEQY

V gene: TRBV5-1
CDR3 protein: ASSLPAGVYQETQY

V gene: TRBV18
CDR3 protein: ASSPFAGLTGELF

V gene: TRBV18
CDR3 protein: ASSLADAEAF

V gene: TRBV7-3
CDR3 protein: ASSLGDTETQY

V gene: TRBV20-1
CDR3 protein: SGDNQETQY

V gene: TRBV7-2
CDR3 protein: ASSLAAVIYGYT

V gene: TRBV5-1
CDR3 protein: ASRTSSTDTQY

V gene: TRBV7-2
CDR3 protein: ASSLEGAGGLYEQF

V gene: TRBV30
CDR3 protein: AFMGQGGAGELEQY